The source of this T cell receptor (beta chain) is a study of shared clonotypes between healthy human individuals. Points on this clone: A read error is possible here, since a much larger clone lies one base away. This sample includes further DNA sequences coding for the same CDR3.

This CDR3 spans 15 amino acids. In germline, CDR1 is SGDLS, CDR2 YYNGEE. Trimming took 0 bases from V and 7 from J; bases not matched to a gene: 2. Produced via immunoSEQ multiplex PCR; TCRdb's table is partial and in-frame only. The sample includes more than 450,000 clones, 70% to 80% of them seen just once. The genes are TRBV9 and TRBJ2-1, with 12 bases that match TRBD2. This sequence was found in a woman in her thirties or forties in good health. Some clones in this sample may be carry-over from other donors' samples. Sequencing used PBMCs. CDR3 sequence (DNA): TGTGCCAGCAGCGTAGGACTAGCGGGAGTAAATGAGCAGTTCTTC. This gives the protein CASSVGLAGVNEQFF.